The clone carrying this T cell receptor beta chain occurred once. First-strand cDNA used TRAV- and TRBV-specific primers, covering alpha and beta chains. The authors ran around 19 PCR cycles to amplify TCRs with a constant-region primer and V-primer adapter. TCRdb re-called the reads through MiXCR, storing one row per CDR3 protein. The sample has thousands of distinct CDR3 sequences, around 50% seen once. The sample originates from a study of low-dose radiotherapy and immunotherapy resistance in tumors. As for the study in general: Intravenous cyclophosphamide at 200 mg/m2 preceded radiation and immunotherapy by one day, every two weeks.

Germline lookup yields CDR1 SNHLY and CDR2 FYNNEI. With 6 bases removed from V and 0 bases from J, the gap between germline ends came to 16 bases. CDR3 size: 16 residues. The V gene is TRBV2, the J gene TRBJ2-3; D might be TRBD1 (5 bases). The receptor was derived from a human donor with advanced metastatic prostate, ovarian, gallbladder or colorectal cancer (not recorded which). This table probably holds off-target reads from a library built for another chain. CDR3 protein: CASSVNRPSSTDTQYF. DNA of the CDR3: TGTGCCAGCAGCGTAAACAGGCCTTCTAGCACAGATACGCAGTATTTT.